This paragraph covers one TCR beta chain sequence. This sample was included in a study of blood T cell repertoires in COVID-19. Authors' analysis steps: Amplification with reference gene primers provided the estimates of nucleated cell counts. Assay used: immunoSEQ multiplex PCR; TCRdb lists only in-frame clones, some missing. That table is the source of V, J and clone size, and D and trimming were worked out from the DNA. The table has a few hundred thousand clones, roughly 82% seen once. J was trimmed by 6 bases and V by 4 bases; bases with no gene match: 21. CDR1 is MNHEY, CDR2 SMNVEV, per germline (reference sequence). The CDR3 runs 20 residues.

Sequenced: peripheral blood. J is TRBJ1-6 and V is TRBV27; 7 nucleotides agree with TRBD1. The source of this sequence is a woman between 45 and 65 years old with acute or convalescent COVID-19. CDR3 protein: CASSYRPPGQAAVRNSPLHF. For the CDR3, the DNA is TGTGCCAGCAGTTACAGACCCCCAGGACAGGCGGCGGTTCGTAATTCACCCCTCCACTTT.